This T cell receptor beta chain was identified in a study of regulatory and conventional T cells in RAG deficiency. General study points: Treg unique TCR beta sequences were approximately 100-fold fewer in Omenn syndrome and CID/AS patients than controls. Control T-cell subsets had markedly higher Shannon entropy and lower Simpson indices than RAG-deficient patients.

The CDR3 is made up of 14 amino acids. Trimming removed 4 bases from V and 12 bases from J; junction bases left unmatched: 11. CDR1 is SGDLS and CDR2 is YYNGEE in the germline V gene. This table comes from immunoSEQ multiplex PCR, and its TCRdb copy is limited to in-frame clones, with some not included. The table has 8,500 or so clones, 65% to 85% seen once; the top ten hold approximately 30%. A few counts support this clone. What it binds is unknown. The sample also formed part of further work on regulatory T cells. Per that study: The primer mix had 52 TRBV and 13 TRBJ primers. In patients, unique TRB V-J pairs were restricted and V/J usage skewed, especially in Tregs.

This clonotype was obtained from a human donor in good health. The chain recombines TRBV9 with TRBJ2-1; 9 bases align to TRBD1. Sequencing was performed on CD8+ T cells sorted from blood. CDR3 DNA: TGTGCCAGCAGCAATCGGACAGGGGCAAAGGGGCAGTTCTTC. Translating it yields CASSNRTGAKGQFF.